The 15 T cell receptor beta chains listed next were all sequenced from one sample in a study of shared clonotypes between healthy human individuals. The table came from immunoSEQ multiplex PCR; TCRdb's copy has only in-frame clones and leaves some out. Of roughly 2.1 million clones in the sample, 93% are singletons; the top ten hold 1.5% to 2%. Naive CD8 cells lacked CD45RO and underwent positive selection for CCR7, leaving out terminally differentiated effector memory CD45RA+ cells. The sample comprised naive CD8+ T cells from PBMCs. The receptors stem from a man between 18 and 29 years old in good health. Some clones in this sample may be carry-over from other donors' samples.

This clone was counted a few times. The chain recombines TRBV7-9 with TRBJ1-5; D uncertain. The germline CDR1 and CDR2 sequences are SEHNR and FQNEAQ (reference sequence). Trimming removed 5 bases from V and 8 bases from J, with 13 bases in between. The CDR3 runs to 13 residues. CDR3 amino acids: CASSEDVEEPQHF. CDR3 DNA: TGTGCCAGCAGCGAGGACGTCGAGGAGCCCCAGCATTTT. Full variable domain (missing parts from reference TRBV7-9 and TRBJ1-5): DTGVSQNPRHKITKRGQNVTFRCDPISEHNRLYWYRQTLGQGPEFLTYFQNEAQLEKSRLLSDRFSAERPKGSFSTLEIQRTEQGDSAMYLCASSEDVEEPQHFGDGTRLSIL.

V and J are TRBV6-5 and TRBJ2-5; D is unclear. V was shortened by 0 bases and J by 9 bases, with 14 bases between the two germline ends. From germline, CDR1 is MNHEY and CDR2 SVGAGI. The CDR3 has 14 residues. CDR3 sequence: CASSYSKAFQAQYF. CDR3 bases: TGTGCCAGCAGTTACTCGAAGGCCTTCCAGGCCCAGTACTTC.

This clone has a single count. The chain recombines TRBV9 with TRBJ2-7, with TRBD2 identical over 12 bases. The CDR3 covers 19 residues. Germline V gene data show CDR1 as SGDLS and CDR2 as YYNGEE. Unmatched junction bases numbered 16, after V lost 4 bases and J lost 2 bases. CDR3 sequence: CASSPKGERGLAGTYEQYF. CDR3 sequence (DNA): TGTGCCAGCAGCCCAAAGGGGGAACGAGGACTAGCGGGAACCTACGAGCAGTACTTC.

The chain uses TRBV2 and TRBJ2-7, with 8 bases fitting TRBD1. Germline V CDR1 and CDR2: SNHLY, FYNNEI. Losses at the gene ends were 1 base for V and 3 bases for J; bases not matched to a gene: 5. This CDR3 spans 15 amino acids. The CDR3 spells CASSEGTGTVYEQYF. In DNA form, the CDR3 reads TGTGCCAGCAGTGAAGGGACAGGGACAGTCTACGAGCAGTACTTC.

V and J are TRBV5-6 and TRBJ2-7, with D tentatively TRBD1 or TRBD2 (6 bases each). Germline V gene data show CDR1 as SGHDT and CDR2 as YYEEEE. V lost 1 base to trimming and J lost 1 base, with 12 bases between them. The CDR3 contains 15 residues. The CDR3: CASSLFTGRSYEQYF. In nucleotides, the CDR3 is TGTGCCAGCAGCTTGTTTACAGGGAGGTCCTACGAGCAGTACTTC.

This chain uses TRBV4-1 with TRBJ1-4; D unresolved. Germline loops: CDR1 MGHRA, CDR2 YSYEKL. V lost 4 bases, J lost 8 bases, and 17 bases lay in between. The CDR3 is 15 residues long. The CDR3 nucleotides read TGCGCCAGCAGCCGGGCTACGGCGCTAAGCGAAAAACTGTTTTTT. Translation gives CASSRATALSEKLFF.

The CDR3, as DNA: TGTGCCAGCAGTCCCGGACTAGCGGGGTCCAACGGGCAGTTCTTC. Translation gives CASSPGLAGSNGQFF. The V call is TRBV6-5, the J call TRBJ2-1; 12 bases map to TRBD2. V was pared by 5 bases and J by 12 bases, with 11 bases of the junction left unmatched. The CDR3 is 15 residues long. In germline, CDR1 is MNHEY, CDR2 SVGAGI.

The genes are TRBV2 and TRBJ1-5; no definite D call. The V end was cut by 6 bases, the J end by 2 bases, with 5 bases between. There are 12 residues in the CDR3. CDR1 and CDR2 from the germline V gene are SNHLY and FYNNEI. CDR3 in DNA: TGTGCCAGCAGGAGGGGCAATCAGCCCCAGCATTTT. Encoded protein: CASRRGNQPQHF.

Points on this clone: Other DNA sequences in this specimen translate into the identical CDR3. V is TRBV27 and J is TRBJ2-7, with 10 bases identical to TRBD2. CDR3 length: 14 amino acids. Germline V gives CDR1 MNHEY, CDR2 SMNVEV (reference sequence). The ends lost 6 bases at V and 4 bases at J; junction bases unmatched: 6. The CDR3 coding sequence is TGTGCCAGCAGCCCAAGGACTAGCGGATACGAGCAGTACTTC. Translated, it gives CASSPRTSGYEQYF.

The V call is TRBV27, the J call TRBJ1-2; 8 bases map to TRBD1. This CDR3 comprises 16 residues. Trimming at V came to 8 bases and at J to 6 bases, leaving 17 bases not matched to a gene. Looked up from germline, CDR1 is MNHEY and CDR2 is SMNVEV (reference sequence). The CDR3 is CASSLHRQGIRNGYTF. The CDR3 DNA reads as TGTGCCAGCTCCCTCCATCGACAGGGGATACGGAATGGCTACACCTTC.

Regarding this clone: The sample has other DNA sequences that encode this CDR3 too. The CDR3: CASSLSGRETQYF. CDR3 DNA sequence: TGTGCCAGCAGCCTATCCGGGAGAGAGACCCAGTACTTC. V is TRBV11-2 and J is TRBJ2-5; tentative D call: TRBD2 (6 bases). Germline V CDR1 and CDR2: SGHAT, FQNNGV. The CDR3 length is 13 residues. V was trimmed by 5 bases and J by 4 bases, leaving 11 bases between them.

The chain recombines TRBV9 with TRBJ2-7; tentatively, D is TRBD1 or TRBD2 (5 bases each). Germline CDR1 reads SGDLS; CDR2 reads YYNGEE. This CDR3 has 14 residues. The germline V and J ends were trimmed by 4 bases and 5 bases, with 16 bases remaining between them. This CDR3 reads CASSPGDRKNEQYF. The CDR3 bases are TGTGCCAGCAGCCCCGGGGACCGAAAAAACGAGCAGTACTTC.

The rearrangement uses TRBV5-1 and TRBJ2-7, with 9 bases fitting TRBD2. The trim removed 0 bases at V and 5 bases at J, leaving 9 bases unmatched. Germline loops: CDR1 SGHRS, CDR2 YFSETQ. This CDR3 region has 16 residues. CDR3 coding DNA: TGCGCCAGCAGCTTGGGGGTAGCGGGAGTTGTCAACGAGCAGTACTTC. It encodes CASSLGVAGVVNEQYF.

The chain employs TRBV10-2 and TRBJ2-1, with D unresolved. The germline V gene encodes CDR1 WSHSY and CDR2 SAAADI. The V and J ends lost 4 bases and 7 bases respectively, with 11 bases between them. CDR3 length: 13 amino acids. The CDR3 nucleotides read TGCGCCAGCAGTGTTGTACTCTGGAATGAGCAGTTCTTC. It encodes CASSVVLWNEQFF.

This sequence joins TRBV28 and TRBJ2-7, with D perhaps matching TRBD1 (6 bases). Per the germline V gene, CDR1 is MDHEN and CDR2 is SYDVKM. The CDR3 has 15 amino acids. V lost 3 bases and J 1 base, leaving 13 bases between the germline ends. The CDR3 coding sequence is TGTGCCAGCAGTTTCACGGACGGACAGTCCTACGAGCAGTACTTC. Its translation: CASSFTDGQSYEQYF.